Listed here is a single T cell receptor (beta chain). Its antigen is unidentified. This sample is drawn from a study of graft-versus-host responses after intestinal transplantation. Study-level background: Transplantation in recipients was multivisceral, liver-intestinal, or isolated intestinal. The recipients all started with anti-thymocyte globulin induction and then took tacrolimus and steroids for around three years.

The table came from immunoSEQ multiplex PCR; TCRdb's copy has only in-frame clones and leaves some out. The table lists more than 95,000 clones, roughly 90% of them singletons. Germline V gene lookup returns CDR1 SSHAT and CDR2 FNYEAQ (reference sequence). V lost 6 bases to trimming and J lost 6 bases; unmatched junction nucleotides: 8. The CDR3 covers 15 residues. V and J are TRBV7-7 and TRBJ2-1; 10 bases align to TRBD2. The TCR sequence derives from a human donor who received an intestinal transplant. The source material was unstimulated CD4+ T cells sorted from spleen or lymph node cells, sampled before intestinal transplant. The CDR3 nucleotides are TGTGCCAGCAGTATAGCGGGGGGCCCCCCCAATGAGCAGTTCTTC. This codes for CASSIAGGPPNEQFF.